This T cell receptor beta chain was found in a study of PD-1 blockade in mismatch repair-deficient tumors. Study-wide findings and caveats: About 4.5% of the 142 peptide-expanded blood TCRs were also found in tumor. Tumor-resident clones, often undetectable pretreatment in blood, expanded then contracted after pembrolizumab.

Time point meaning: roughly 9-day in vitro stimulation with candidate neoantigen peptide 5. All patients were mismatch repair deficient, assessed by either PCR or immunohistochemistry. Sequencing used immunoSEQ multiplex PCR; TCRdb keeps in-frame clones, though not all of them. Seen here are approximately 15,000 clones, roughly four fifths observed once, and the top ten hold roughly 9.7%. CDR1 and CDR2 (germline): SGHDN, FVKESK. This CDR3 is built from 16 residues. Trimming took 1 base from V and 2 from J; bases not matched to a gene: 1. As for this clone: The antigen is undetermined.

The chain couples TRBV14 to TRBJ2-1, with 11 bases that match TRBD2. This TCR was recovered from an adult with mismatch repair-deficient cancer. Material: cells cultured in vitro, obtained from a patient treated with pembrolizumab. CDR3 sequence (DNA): TGTGCCAGCAGCCAAGTAGCGGGAGGGCCCTACAATGAGCAGTTCTTC. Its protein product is CASSQVAGGPYNEQFF.